This T cell receptor beta chain was sequenced during a study of cytomegalovirus exposure and HLA in healthy donors. Worth noting for this clone: Its antigen is still unknown.

Findings of the study overall: Reports described diagnosis of cytomegalovirus status by the classifier as highly specific and sensitive. The authors assumed roughly uniform sequencing depth across donors for presence/absence analyses. Overall, under 200 TCR beta chains were annotated as cytomegalovirus-associated.

Primers for the PCR totalled 60 Vbeta and 13 Jbeta. Produced via immunoSEQ multiplex PCR; TCRdb's table is partial and in-frame only. The repertoire holds approximately 120,000 clones, with roughly 70% as singletons. V was cut by 1 base and J by 3 bases, with 5 bases left in between. There are 13 residues in the CDR3. The V gene's germline CDR1 is SGHTA and CDR2 FQGTGA. The J gene is TRBJ2-3, the V gene TRBV7-3; D remains unclear. The clonotype originates from a man younger than 40 in good health and CMV-seronegative. Sequencing was carried out using PBMCs. This CDR3 reads CASSLSRTDTQYF. CDR3 nucleotides: TGTGCCAGCAGCTTAAGTCGGACAGATACGCAGTATTTT. The whole variable domain, remainder taken from reference TRBV7-3 and TRBJ2-3, is GAGVSQTPSNKVTEKGKYVELRCDPISGHTALYWYRQSLGQGPEFLIYFQGTGAADDSGLPNDRFFAVRPEGSVSTLKIQRTERGDSAVYLCASSLSRTDTQYFGPGTRLTVL.